This passage covers 9 T cell receptor beta chains from one sample sequenced in a study of vaccination effects on CD4 cells after COVID-19. Sequencing was performed with immunoSEQ multiplex PCR; in TCRdb, only in-frame clones are kept and a portion is missing. The repertoire holds tens of thousands of clones, 67% seen once, with approximately 5% in the top ten. The culture ran for 9 to 11 days, and then CD4+ T cells were isolated. These receptors' targets are unknown. Here the sequenced sample was CD4+ T cells from PBMCs cultured without peptide, taken before COVID-19 vaccination. The receptor set was obtained from a human donor who received a COVID-19 vaccine.

The chain links TRBV15 to TRBJ2-7; the D is unclear. The CDR3 consists of 12 residues. Germline loops: CDR1 LNHNV, CDR2 YYDKDF (reference sequence). The V end was cut by 0 bases, the J end by 6 bases, with 6 bases between. The CDR3 sequence is CATSRDFSEQYF. Written as DNA, the CDR3 is TGTGCCACCAGCAGAGACTTCTCCGAGCAGTACTTC.

This chain uses TRBV27 with TRBJ2-1; a weak D match, TRBD1 (6 bases). V lost 6 bases, J lost 8 bases, and 17 bases lay in between. The CDR3 covers 14 residues. The germline gives CDR1 MNHEY, CDR2 SMNVEV (reference sequence). For the CDR3, the DNA is TGTGCCAGCAGACCCTGGGGGCAGGGCTATGAGCAGTTCTTC. Its translation is CASRPWGQGYEQFF.

This clone showed up just a few times. The chain uses TRBV15 and TRBJ2-1; D uncertain. Germline values: CDR1 LNHNV, CDR2 YYDKDF (reference sequence). This CDR3 is built from 17 residues. The germline V and J ends were trimmed by 3 bases and 8 bases, with 23 bases remaining between them. CDR3 sequence reads: CATSSLKRMYTNDEQFF. DNA for the CDR3: TGTGCCACCAGCAGCCTGAAACGTATGTACACGAATGATGAGCAGTTCTTC.

The V gene is TRBV9, the J gene TRBJ1-3; 8 bases are a match to TRBD1. V lost 2 bases and J lost 0; bases outside the gene matches: 4. Germline-derived CDR1 and CDR2 are SGDLS and YYNGEE. CDR3 length: 16 residues. CDR3 region: CASSVRDRYSGNTIYF. For the CDR3, the DNA is TGTGCCAGCAGCGTTCGGGACAGGTACTCTGGAAACACCATATATTTT.

V usage is TRBV21-1 and J usage is TRBJ2-7; the listed D gene, TRBD2, was not tested against the DNA. TRBV21-1 is tagged as a pseudogene. The CDR3 contains 15 residues. In DNA, the CDR3 is TGTGCCAGCGGATCAGCGGGATTAACCTCCTACGAGCAGTACTTC. Its protein product is CASGSAGLTSYEQYF.

This rearrangement joins TRBV7-9 to TRBJ1-4; D is unresolved. CDR3 length equals 12 residues. Trimming shortened V by 5 bases and J by 7 bases, and 8 bases separated the two germline ends. The germline CDR1 and CDR2 sequences are SEHNR and FQNEAQ (reference sequence). CDR3 coding DNA: TGTGCCAGCAGCGCTATGATTGAAAAACTGTTTTTT. It yields the protein CASSAMIEKLFF.

The chain has TRBV7-3 and TRBJ2-3; D gene uncertain. In germline, CDR1 is SGHTA, CDR2 FQGTGA. The CDR3 runs to 16 residues. Trimming removed 6 bases from V and 0 bases from J, with 16 bases in between. CDR3 residues: CASRLTRLLSTDTQYF. The CDR3 DNA sequence: TGTGCCAGCAGGCTCACTCGGCTTTTGAGCACAGATACGCAGTATTTT.

This clone has just a few counts. V and J are TRBV12-5 and TRBJ2-7; D unresolved. The ends were cut back, 4 bases at V and 0 bases at J, with 13 bases in the middle. The CDR3 runs to 15 residues. In germline, CDR1 is LGHNT, CDR2 FRNRAP. The CDR3 protein is CASGSGPPHSYEQYF. CDR3 nucleotides: TGTGCTAGTGGTTCTGGCCCACCTCACTCCTACGAGCAGTACTTC.

The V and J genes are TRBV9 and TRBJ1-2; D may be TRBD1 (5 bases). The V end was cut by 4 bases, the J end by 5 bases, with 18 bases between. In germline, CDR1 is SGDLS, CDR2 YYNGEE. The CDR3 length is 15 residues. The CDR3 coding sequence is TGTGCCAGCAGCCCCTATCCAGGGACGGAATATGGCTACACCTTC. It specifies CASSPYPGTEYGYTF.